The clone carrying this T cell receptor (beta chain) showed up just once. This sample was taken from a study of blood T cell repertoires in COVID-19. Some clones are missing from TCRdb's copy, which holds only in-frame ones; the method was immunoSEQ multiplex PCR. This sample has around 450,000 clones, with 90% found just once. V was clipped by 8 bases and J by 5 bases, with 19 bases between them. CDR3 length: 14 residues. Germline V gene data show CDR1 as SNHLY and CDR2 as FYNNEI. Sequences were obtained from PBMCs or T cells enriched from blood (not recorded which). The rearrangement links TRBV2 to TRBJ2-7, with TRBD1 as a possible D gene (6 bases). The TCR sequence derives from a man younger than 30 who had recovered from COVID-19. The CDR3 here is CASVRVRGVDEQYF. The CDR3 DNA sequence: TGTGCCAGCGTCCGGGTCAGGGGCGTGGACGAGCAGTACTTC.